This TCR beta chain is drawn from a study of post-analysis software for immune sequencing data. Study in general: The cohort encompassed relapsing-remitting, secondary progressive and progressive-relapsing multiple sclerosis disease courses. Overall study results and limits: Controls had lower frequencies than patients of 4 or 5 TRBV segments, which included TRBV5-6, TRBV5-1 and TRBV20-1. Same-batch samples co-clustered strongly by F measure. Normalized Chao1 diversity was significantly lower in multiple sclerosis patients than in controls.

This CDR3 is 15 amino acids long. From germline, CDR1 is MGHRA and CDR2 YSYEKL. This clonotype was seen more than once but under ten times. Its cognate antigen is unknown. Presence of unique molecular identifiers characterized the TCR beta cDNA libraries. A population of about 1 to 11 million T cells gave rise to approximately 530,000 cDNA molecules. TCRdb reanalysed the PCR reads using MiXCR and keeps one entry per CDR3 protein. The data hold more than 450,000 distinct CDR3 sequences, with 40% to 50% observed a single time. Input material: blood. The sequence came from a girl aged 5 to 17 with multiple sclerosis. V and J are TRBV4-1 and TRBJ2-1; D is uncertain. The last part of the DNA fits TRBJ2-7 better; the J call may be wrong. The CDR3 sequence: CASSQGWASNNEQYF. As DNA, the CDR3 is TGCGCCAGCAGCCAGGGGTGGGCTTCTAACAATGAGCAGTACTTC.